This T cell receptor (beta chain) was identified during a study of blood T cell repertoires in COVID-19. About the research overall: The United States, Italy and Spain supplied acute and convalescent COVID-19 samples. In each case, the material was cDNA or gDNA derived from T cells, B-cell-depleted T cells, or PBMCs.

Germline CDR1 is LNHDA and CDR2 is SQIVND (reference sequence). Trimming removed 3 bases from V and 0 bases from J; junction bases left unmatched: 6. The CDR3 sequence is 17 residues long. As processed by the authors: Amplification of reference gene primers provided the estimated nucleated cell counts. Clones were sequenced by immunoSEQ multiplex PCR, and TCRdb holds only the in-frame ones, with some missing. The V and J calls and clone size were taken over from that table, and D and trimming were inferred from the DNA. The sample has roughly 99,000 clones, more than 65% seen once. The clonotype originates from a woman aged 80 or older with active or convalescent COVID-19. The material sequenced was peripheral blood. The gene calls are TRBV19 and TRBJ2-7, with 12 bases aligning to TRBD2. The CDR3 spells CASSIRLAGALSYEQYF. CDR3 in DNA: TGTGCCAGTAGTATTCGACTAGCGGGAGCCCTCTCCTACGAGCAGTACTTC.